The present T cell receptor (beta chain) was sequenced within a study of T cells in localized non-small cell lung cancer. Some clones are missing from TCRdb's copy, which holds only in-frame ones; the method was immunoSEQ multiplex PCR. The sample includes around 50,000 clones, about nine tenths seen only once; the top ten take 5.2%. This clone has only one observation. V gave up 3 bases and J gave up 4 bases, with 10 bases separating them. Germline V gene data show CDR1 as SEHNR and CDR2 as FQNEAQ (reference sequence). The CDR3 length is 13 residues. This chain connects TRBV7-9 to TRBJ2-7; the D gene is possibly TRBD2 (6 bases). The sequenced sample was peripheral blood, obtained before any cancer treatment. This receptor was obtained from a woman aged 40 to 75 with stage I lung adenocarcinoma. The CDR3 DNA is TGTGCCAGCAGCTTTACAGGACTATACGAGCAGTACTTC. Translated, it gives CASSFTGLYEQYF.